This TCR beta chain was identified in a study of blood T cell repertoires in COVID-19 (dated by TCRdb to about 2020). General notes on the study: Samples from collaborators originated in the United States, Italy and Spain and spanned both the acute and convalescent phases of COVID-19. The material from the prospective study consisted of cDNA or gDNA derived from T cells, B-cell-depleted T cells, or PBMCs. The dataset comprised deeply sampled blood TCRbeta repertoires from subjects exposed to, actively infected with, or recovered from COVID-19. The repertoires were released in a freely available public database meant as a resource for research on the immune response to SARS-CoV-2. Samples came from the ongoing ImmuneRACE study (first 160 participants) plus 1,254 subjects from 6 global collaborators. Sample metadata almost always included a de-identified subject ID, COVID-19 status, age in years and sex. HLA class I and class II types, where available, came from metadata supplied by the sample provider rather than from assay-based typing. Overall study outcomes, separate from this receptor: Clinical and demographic metadata were provided uncurated, with the amount varying by source and participant.

TCRbeta CDR3 regions were amplified from genomic DNA by means of the immunoSEQ Assay, a bias-controlled multiplex PCR. On the study's bioinformatics: Within the assay, amplification of reference gene primers was used to estimate how many nucleated cells each sample contained. Sequence reads were collapsed and filtered to measure the absolute abundance of every unique TCRbeta CDR3 rearrangement. For each sample, productive Simpson clonality was calculated by taking the square root of Simpson's diversity index across productive rearrangements. TCRdb holds this immuneACCESS table with in-frame rearrangements only. Some clones are missing; in checked studies, unresolved V genes explain under half, and the rest has no known cause. V and J calls and clone size are given by that table; D and trimming were obtained from the DNA. For this sample the table gives over 200,000 clones, of which around 82% were detected only once. Just over 8.5% of the sample rests with the top ten.

V loses 2 bases at its end and J loses 3 bases; junction bases beyond the gene matches: 13. Including the terminal cysteine and phenylalanine, the CDR3 comprises 17 residues. The retained sequence is limited to the CDR3, 51 bases, with the frame set at the first base. From a lookup of the germline V gene, CDR1 and CDR2 are LGHNA and YSLEER. Each collaborating institution followed its own protocols to collect whole blood in K2EDTA tubes. Collaborator samples were shipped for TCRbeta analysis as frozen whole blood, isolated PBMCs, or DNA extracted from either sample type. This clone was counted a few times. The specificity of this receptor is unknown. There are no base qualities to consult, and no much larger clone falls within one base.

This receptor was obtained from a man in his forties with active or convalescent COVID-19. Specimen: peripheral blood. In this chain, TRBV4-3 is recombined with TRBJ2-7; the junction holds 7 bases that match TRBD1. The CDR3 region has the sequence CASSQTIIQGSYYEQYF. The DNA sequence is as follows: TGCGCCAGCAGCCAAACGATCATACAGGGGTCCTACTACGAGCAGTACTTC.